This T cell receptor (beta chain) was sequenced during a study of early stage breast cancer tumors. Regarding this clone: The antigen is undetermined.

General study findings and limits: Tumors had about 2.6-fold higher T cell density than normal breast.

V lost 5 bases to trimming and J lost 3 bases, with 14 bases between them. The CDR3 has 15 residues. The germline V gene has CDR1 SGHNT and CDR2 YENEEA. Assay used: immunoSEQ multiplex PCR; TCRdb lists only in-frame clones, some missing. The table lists tens of thousands of clones, approximately 80% of them singletons. The V call is TRBV11-3, the J call TRBJ2-1; perhaps D is TRBD1 or TRBD2 (5 bases each). This sequence originates from a person aged 50-59 years with breast cancer. Sequencing input: blood. The CDR3 region is CASSPREGIYNEQFF. The CDR3 DNA is TGTGCCAGCAGCCCCCGAGAGGGGATCTACAATGAGCAGTTCTTC.